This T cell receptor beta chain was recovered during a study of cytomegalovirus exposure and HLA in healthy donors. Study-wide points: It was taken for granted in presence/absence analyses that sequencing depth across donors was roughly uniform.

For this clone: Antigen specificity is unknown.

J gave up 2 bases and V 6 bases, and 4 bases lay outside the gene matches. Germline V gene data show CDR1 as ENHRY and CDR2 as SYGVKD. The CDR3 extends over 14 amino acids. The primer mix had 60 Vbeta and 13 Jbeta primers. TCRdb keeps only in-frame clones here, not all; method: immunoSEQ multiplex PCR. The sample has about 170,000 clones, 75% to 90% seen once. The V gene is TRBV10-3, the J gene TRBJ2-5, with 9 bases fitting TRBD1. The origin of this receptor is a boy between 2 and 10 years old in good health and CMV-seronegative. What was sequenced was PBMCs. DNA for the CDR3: TGTGCCATCAGCAGACAGGGGGATCAAGAGACCCAGTACTTC. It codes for CAISRQGDQETQYF.